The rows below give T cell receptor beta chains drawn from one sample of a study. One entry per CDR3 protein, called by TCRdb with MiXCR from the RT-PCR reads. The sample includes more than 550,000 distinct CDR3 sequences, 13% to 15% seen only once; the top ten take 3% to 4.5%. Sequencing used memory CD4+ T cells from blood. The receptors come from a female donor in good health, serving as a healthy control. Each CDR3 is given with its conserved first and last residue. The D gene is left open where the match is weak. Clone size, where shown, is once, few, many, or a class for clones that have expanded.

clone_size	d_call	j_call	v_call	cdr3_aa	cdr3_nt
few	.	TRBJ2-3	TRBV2	CASRRDTEHTDTQYF	TGTGCCAGCAGACGGGACACCGAACACACAGATACGCAGTATTTT
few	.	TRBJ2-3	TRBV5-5	CASSLYAGAADTQYF	TGTGCCAGCAGCTTGTATGCAGGGGCGGCAGATACGCAGTATTTT
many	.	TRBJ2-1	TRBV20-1	CSALELLYNEQFF	TGCAGTGCTCTGGAATTACTCTACAATGAGCAGTTCTTC
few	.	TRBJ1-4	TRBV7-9	CASSLIGGTNEKLFF	TGTGCCAGCAGCTTAATTGGTGGAACTAATGAAAAACTGTTTTTT
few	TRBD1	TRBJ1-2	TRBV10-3	CAISGRDSGYTF	TGTGCCATCAGCGGTCGGGACAGCGGCTACACCTTC
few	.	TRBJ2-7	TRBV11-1	CASSLSGIEQYF	TGTGCCAGCAGCTTATCCGGGATCGAGCAGTACTTC
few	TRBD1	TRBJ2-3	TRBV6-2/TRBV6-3	CASSYSFGQGPDTQYF	TGTGCCAGCAGTTACTCCTTCGGACAGGGCCCAGATACGCAGTATTTT
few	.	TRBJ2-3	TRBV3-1	CASSQQGGPYTDTQYF	TGTGCCAGCAGCCAACAAGGAGGACCATACACAGATACGCAGTATTTT
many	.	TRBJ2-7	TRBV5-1	CASSLPSFTYEQYF	TGCGCCAGCAGCTTGCCGAGTTTTACTTACGAGCAGTACTTC
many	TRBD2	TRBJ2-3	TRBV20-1	CSARDTLAGGPTDTQYF	TGCAGTGCTAGAGATACCCTAGCGGGAGGGCCCACAGATACGCAGTATTTT
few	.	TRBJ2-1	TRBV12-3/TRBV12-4	CASSLGVDQSKFF	TGTGCCAGCAGTTTAGGGGTAGATCAGAGCAAGTTCTTC
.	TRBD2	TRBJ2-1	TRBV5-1	CASSSKMTIAGGSSDNEQFF	TGCGCCAGCAGCTCTAAGATGACTATAGCGGGGGGCTCCTCGGACAATGAGCAGTTCTTC
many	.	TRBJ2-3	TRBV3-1	CASSHGTSTDTQYF	TGTGCCAGCAGCCACGGGACTAGCACAGATACGCAGTATTTT
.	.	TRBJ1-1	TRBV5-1	CASSLRGHTEAFF	TGCGCCAGCAGTCTGCGGGGGCACACTGAAGCTTTCTTT
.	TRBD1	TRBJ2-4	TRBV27	CASSSGTDAAKNIQYF	TGTGCCAGCAGTTCGGGGACAGATGCAGCCAAAAACATTCAGTACTTC
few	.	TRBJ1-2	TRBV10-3	CAISEGGQVSGNYGYTF	TGTGCCATCAGTGAAGGAGGGCAGGTGAGCGGAAACTATGGCTACACCTTC
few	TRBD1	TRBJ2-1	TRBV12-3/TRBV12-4	CASSLYRGNEQFF	TGTGCCAGCAGTTTGTACAGGGGCAATGAGCAGTTCTTC
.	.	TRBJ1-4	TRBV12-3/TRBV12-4	CASSLRGGRNEKLFF	TGTGCCAGCAGTTTACGGGGGGGACGCAATGAAAAACTGTTTTTT
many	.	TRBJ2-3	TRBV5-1	CASSLVGSTDTQYF	TGCGCCAGCAGCTTGGTAGGAAGCACAGATACGCAGTATTTT
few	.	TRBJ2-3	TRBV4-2	CASSPGDRLTDTQYF	TGTGCCAGCAGCCCGGGGGACAGACTCACAGATACGCAGTATTTT
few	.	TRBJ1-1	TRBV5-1	CASSSYAGSTEAFF	TGCGCCAGCAGCTCATACGCAGGGAGCACTGAAGCTTTCTTT
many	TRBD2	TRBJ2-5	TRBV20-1	CSSSAGGPSETQYF	TGCAGTTCCTCGGCGGGAGGGCCCTCGGAGACCCAGTACTTC
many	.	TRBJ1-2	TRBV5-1	CASSLDGPLYGYTF	TGCGCCAGCAGCTTGGATGGGCCCCTCTATGGCTACACCTTC
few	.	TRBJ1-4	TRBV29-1	CSVSGAATNEKLFF	TGCAGCGTTTCGGGGGCGGCAACTAATGAAAAACTGTTTTTT
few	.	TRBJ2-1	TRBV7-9	CASSAQGGDYNEQFF	TGTGCCAGCAGCGCCCAGGGGGGAGATTACAATGAGCAGTTCTTC
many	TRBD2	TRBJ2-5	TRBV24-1	CATSERGLAGAETQYF	TGTGCCACCAGTGAAAGGGGACTAGCGGGAGCGGAGACCCAGTACTTC
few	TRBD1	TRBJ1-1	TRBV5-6	CASSQGGLAAFF	TGTGCCAGCAGCCAGGGGGGTTTAGCCGCTTTCTTT
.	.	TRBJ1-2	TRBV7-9	CASSLLSGGHGYTF	TGTGCCAGCAGCTTATTGTCAGGAGGCCATGGCTACACCTTC
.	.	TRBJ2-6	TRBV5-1	CASSLPAGQLLSGANVLTF	TGCGCCAGCAGCTTACCCGCGGGACAGCTTCTCTCTGGGGCCAACGTCCTGACTTTC
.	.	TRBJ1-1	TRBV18	CASSKGDTEAFF	TGTGCCAGCTCAAAGGGGGACACTGAAGCTTTCTTT
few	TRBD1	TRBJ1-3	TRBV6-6	CASSSTGAPGNTIYF	TGTGCCAGCAGTTCCACAGGGGCCCCGGGAAACACCATATATTTT
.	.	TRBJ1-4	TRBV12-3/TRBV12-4	CASSFRTANEKLFF	TGTGCCAGCAGTTTCCGGACAGCTAATGAAAAACTGTTTTTT
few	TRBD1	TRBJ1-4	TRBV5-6	CASSRGTGRSTNEKLFF	TGTGCCAGCAGCCGGGGGACAGGGAGGTCAACTAATGAAAAACTGTTTTTT
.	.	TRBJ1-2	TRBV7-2	CASSLDGTIGYTF	TGTGCCAGCAGCTTAGACGGGACGATTGGCTACACCTTC
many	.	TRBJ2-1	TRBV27	CASSFGGTNYNEQFF	TGTGCCAGCAGTTTTGGCGGGACGAACTACAATGAGCAGTTCTTC
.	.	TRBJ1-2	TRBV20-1	CSALDPRGYGYTF	TGCAGTGCCCTTGACCCCCGCGGCTATGGCTACACCTTC
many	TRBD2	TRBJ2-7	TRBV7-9	CASSLGGGSGALGQYF	TGTGCCAGCAGCTTAGGAGGCGGTAGCGGGGCCCTGGGGCAGTACTTC
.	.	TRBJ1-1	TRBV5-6	CASSRYGNTEAFF	TGTGCCAGCAGCCGTTACGGGAACACTGAAGCTTTCTTT
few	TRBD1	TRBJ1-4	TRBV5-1	CASSSGSQGAGEKLFF	TGCGCCAGCAGCTCGGGGTCACAGGGGGCGGGTGAAAAACTGTTTTTT
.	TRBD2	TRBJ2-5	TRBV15	CATSINPREIRETQYF	TGTGCCACCAGCATAAATCCGCGGGAGATCCGAGAGACCCAGTACTTC
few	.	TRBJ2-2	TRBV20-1	CSARGAPRVATGELFF	TGCAGTGCTAGAGGGGCCCCCAGGGTAGCCACCGGGGAGCTGTTTTTT
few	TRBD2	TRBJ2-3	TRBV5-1	CASSLIRLAGDVGTDTQYF	TGCGCCAGCAGCTTGATTCGACTAGCGGGAGACGTGGGCACAGATACGCAGTATTTT
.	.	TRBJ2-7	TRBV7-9	CASSSRGIRSYEQYF	TGTGCCAGCAGCTCCCGGGGGATCCGATCCTACGAGCAGTACTTC
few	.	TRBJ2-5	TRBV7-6	CASSLGHGGETQYF	TGTGCCAGCAGCCTAGGACACGGCGGAGAGACCCAGTACTTC
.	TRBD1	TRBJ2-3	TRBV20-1	CSASGQGGDTQYF	TGCAGTGCTTCCGGACAGGGTGGGGATACGCAGTATTTT
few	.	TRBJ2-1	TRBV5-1	CASSPRPGNEQFF	TGCGCCAGCAGCCCGAGACCCGGCAATGAGCAGTTCTTC
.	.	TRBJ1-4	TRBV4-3	CASSQNPGSPQEKLFF	TGCGCCAGCAGCCAAAATCCGGGGAGCCCCCAGGAAAAACTGTTTTTT
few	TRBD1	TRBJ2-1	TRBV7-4	CASSTRDSLISYEQFF	TGTGCCAGCAGCACCAGGGACAGCCTTATCAGCTATGAGCAGTTCTTC
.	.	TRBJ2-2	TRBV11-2	CATQNGELFF	TGTGCCACGCAGAACGGGGAGCTGTTTTTT
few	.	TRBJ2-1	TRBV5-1	CASSPQGYSYNEQFF	TGCGCCAGCAGCCCCCAGGGTTATTCCTACAATGAGCAGTTCTTC
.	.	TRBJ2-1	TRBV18	CASSPNTKDNEQFF	TGTGCCAGCTCACCAAATACCAAGGACAATGAGCAGTTCTTC
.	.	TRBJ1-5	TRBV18	CASWGGKNQPQHF	TGTGCCAGCTGGGGCGGGAAAAATCAGCCCCAGCATTTT
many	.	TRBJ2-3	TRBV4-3	CASSLNSDGTDTQYF	TGCGCCAGCAGCCTTAACTCGGACGGGACAGATACGCAGTATTTT
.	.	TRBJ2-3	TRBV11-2	CASSFSPRASTDTQYF	TGTGCCAGCAGCTTTTCGCCGAGGGCTAGCACAGATACGCAGTATTTT
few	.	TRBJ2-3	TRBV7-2	CASSLGQRLFTDTQYF	TGTGCCAGCAGCTTAGGGCAACGGTTATTTACAGATACGCAGTATTTT
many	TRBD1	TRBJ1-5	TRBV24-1	CATSDPSTGSNQPQHF	TGTGCCACCAGTGATCCTTCGACAGGGAGCAATCAGCCCCAGCATTTT
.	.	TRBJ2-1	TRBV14	CASSQRTVDNEQFF	TGTGCCAGCAGCCAGAGGACAGTGGACAATGAGCAGTTCTTC
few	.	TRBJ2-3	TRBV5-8	CASSLAGEVGDTQYF	TGTGCCAGCAGCTTGGCCGGGGAAGTTGGAGATACGCAGTATTTT
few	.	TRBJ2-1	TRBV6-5	CATRPVYDEQFF	TGTGCCACCCGACCAGTGTACGATGAGCAGTTCTTC
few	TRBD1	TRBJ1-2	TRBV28	CASSSQQGRGYTF	TGTGCCAGCAGTTCCCAACAGGGGAGGGGCTACACCTTC